The sequence of this TCR beta chain was determined in a study of CD8+ T cells in alopecia areata. Looking at the study overall: People stayed on tofacitinib for 6 to 18 months, then stopped the drug for 6 months. The study's findings and limits: Affected lesional scalp, above all in alopecia totalis/universalis, was more clonal than normal scalp.

Extracted RNA was reverse transcribed, and the resulting cDNA served as sequencing template. Profiling relied on immunoSEQ multiplex PCR, and the TCRdb table lists in-frame clones only, not all of them. The table includes about 200,000 clones, approximately 52% detected once. Comment on this clone: Its antigen is not known.

Germline CDR1 is SGHRS and CDR2 is YFSETQ. The V gene end was trimmed by 4 bases and the J gene end by 4 bases; junction bases not matched to a gene: 5. CDR3 size: 14 residues. Lesional scalp punch biopsies and peripheral blood came from alopecia areata patients. Sequencing used CD4+ T cells sorted from blood, obtained at week 0. The sequence was collected from a human donor with alopecia areata. The chain couples TRBV5-1 to TRBJ2-1; 7 bases fit TRBD2. In nucleotides, the CDR3 is TGCGCCAGCAGCAACGGGGGGACGTACAATGAGCAGTTCTTC. It translates to CASSNGGTYNEQFF.